This T cell receptor beta chain came from a study of vaccination and CD4 T cells after COVID-19. As for the study in general: In the control cultures, a CEFX pool, an HIV-1 Nef pool, or no peptide was supplied.

For this clonotype: Its target is not known.

An Oncomine TCR Beta short-read assay was used to sequence the DNA from cultured CD4+ T cells. Investigators obtained genomic DNA by extraction from cultured CD4+ T cells. TCRdb independently ran MiXCR on the PCR reads; one entry per CDR3 protein. The table has about 15,000 distinct CDR3 sequences, approximately 60% seen once; the top ten hold approximately 13%. Treatment described: approximately nine-day PBMC culture with coronavirus spike peptide pools or control peptides (ViraFEST assay). PBMCs were cultured at fewer than 2.5 million per well with approximately 9.9 IU/ml IL-2 and 10 ug/ml peptide pools. Looked up from germline, CDR1 is MDHEN and CDR2 is SYDVKM. J was trimmed by 3 bases and V by 3 bases; bases with no gene match: 3. The CDR3 is made up of 14 amino acids.

The chain recombines TRBV28 with TRBJ2-3, with 7 bases that match TRBD2. The source is a human donor who had recovered from COVID-19. Sample: CD4+ T cells from blood, cultured in vitro. CDR3 sequence: CASSFMGGTDTQYF. The DNA of the CDR3 is TGTGCCAGCAGTTTTATGGGAGGGACAGATACGCAGTATTTT.